The present T cell receptor beta chain was sequenced within a study of cytomegalovirus exposure and HLA in healthy donors. The PCR made use of 60 Vbeta and 13 Jbeta primers. Produced via immunoSEQ multiplex PCR; TCRdb's table is partial and in-frame only. The data contain about 150,000 clones, more than 75% of them singletons. For this clone: Its antigen is not identified.

The CDR3 consists of 15 residues. Per germline, CDR1 SGHRS and CDR2 YFSETQ. V was pared by 7 bases and J by 3 bases, with 16 bases between. The study's findings and limits: Excluded were some V segments that proved indistinguishable, including TRBV6-2 and TRBV6-3. A later analysis reportedly found fewer N-insertions in an Asian-associated ancestry cluster than the roughly 680-donor mean.

The chain recombines TRBV5-1 with TRBJ2-2; tentative D call: TRBD2 (5 bases). The specimen sequenced was PBMCs. The sequence derives from a woman in her late teens or twenties in good health and CMV-seronegative. The CDR3 region has the DNA TGCGCCAGCCGGCGGAGTTCCGGGGACACCGGGGAGCTGTTTTTT. It translates to CASRRSSGDTGELFF.